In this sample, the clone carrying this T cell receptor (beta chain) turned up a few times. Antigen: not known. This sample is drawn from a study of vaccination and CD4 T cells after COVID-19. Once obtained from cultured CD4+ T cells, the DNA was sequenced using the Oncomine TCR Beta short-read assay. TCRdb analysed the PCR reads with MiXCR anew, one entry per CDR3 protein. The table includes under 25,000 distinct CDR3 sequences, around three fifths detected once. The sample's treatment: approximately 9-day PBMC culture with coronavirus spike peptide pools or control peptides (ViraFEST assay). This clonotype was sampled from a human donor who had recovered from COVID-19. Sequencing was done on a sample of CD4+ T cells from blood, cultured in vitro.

DNA of the CDR3: TGTGCCAGCAGTTTTGAAGGGCTTACCACCGGGGAGCTGTTTTTT. Translated, it gives CASSFEGLTTGELFF. The V gene is TRBV28, the J gene TRBJ2-2; D is undetermined. V lost 3 bases and J lost 4, with 12 bases in between. This CDR3 is 15 amino acids long. Germline CDR1 reads MDHEN; CDR2 reads SYDVKM.